A selection of T cell receptor beta chains follows, all from one sample in a study of beta chain features in type 1 diabetes. Generated by immunoSEQ multiplex PCR, the TCRdb table keeps only in-frame clones and is missing some. The data contain under 350,000 clones, around 24% of them singletons. Sequencing was performed on naive CD4+ T cells from blood. These receptors originate from a woman aged 25 to 39 with type 1 diabetes. Each CDR3 is given with its conserved first and last residue.

v_call,cdr3_aa
TRBV4-1,CASSQVELRETQYF
TRBV4-1,CASSHSENTGELFF
TRBV30,CAWSPRSRGNTIYF
TRBV30,CAWSQDQSQPQHF
TRBV7-8,CASSPVRGDAEAFF
TRBV11-2,CASSPTSAISYEQYF
TRBV30,CAWSREVGNQPQHF
TRBV7-9,CASSSTSGTYEQYF
TRBV29-1,CSVLTSAYEQYF
TRBV10-2,CASSVGTGVGNTGELFF
TRBV5-6,CASSLGLAGASQQFF
TRBV18,CASSPTGNEQFF
TRBV7-3,CASSLSPGTNYGYTF
TRBV7-9,CASSLGTSGTSGELFF
TRBV7-9,CASSGDRGRRNTEAFF
TRBV18,CASSPPGQGLETQYF
TRBV4-1,CASSQALTGADLNYGYTF
TRBV29-1,CSVEDTGGGYTF
TRBV4-1,CASSQALAGVVANEQFF
TRBV27,CASRVSGNSYEQYF
TRBV28,CASSRPGTEAYGYTF
TRBV6-5,CATHGRSGTDTQYF
TRBV5-1,CASSSTSGSYNEQFF
TRBV7-9,CASSPLTGVNTEAFF
TRBV19,CASSIAGETDTQYF
TRBV9,CASSVAGLDGYTF
TRBV2,CASGGLEGDTQYF
TRBV27,CASGEYRDQETQYF
TRBV7-6,CASSLGDSGRGNNEQFF
TRBV7-3,CASSQGGETQYF
TRBV13,CASSPRTGQETQYF
TRBV7-2,CASSLAGGSYGYTF
TRBV30,CALPLESSYNEQFF
TRBV6-6,CASSLLRTGNEQYF
TRBV7-9,CASSLARDSSYNEQFF
TRBV7-9,CASRRSGGQAEAFF
TRBV2,CASSERSGGSGANVLTF
TRBV19,CASSMGSGSYEQYF
TRBV30,CAWETRQGNTEAFF
TRBV29-1,CSVEDLRDRGGTQYF
TRBV6-5,CASTRTVNTEAFF
TRBV6-6,CASNTLNTEAFF
TRBV6-5,CASSRLASYEQYF
TRBV29-1,CSVAGGGLTEAFF
TRBV4-1,CASSQVGVGGREAFF
TRBV29-1,CSLTRGSYNEQFF
TRBV18,CASSPGGQRKETQYF
TRBV9,CASSLSGTGEADTQYF
TRBV4-1,CASRLNRGSDTQYF
TRBV5-1,CASSLLTSSSYNEQFF
TRBV9,CASSVADSQAFF
TRBV28,CASAPAGGLDTQYF
TRBV7-3,CASSWGGSGANEQFF
TRBV21-1,CASSIHGTGKGGYTF
TRBV7-9,CASTPSSYNEQFF